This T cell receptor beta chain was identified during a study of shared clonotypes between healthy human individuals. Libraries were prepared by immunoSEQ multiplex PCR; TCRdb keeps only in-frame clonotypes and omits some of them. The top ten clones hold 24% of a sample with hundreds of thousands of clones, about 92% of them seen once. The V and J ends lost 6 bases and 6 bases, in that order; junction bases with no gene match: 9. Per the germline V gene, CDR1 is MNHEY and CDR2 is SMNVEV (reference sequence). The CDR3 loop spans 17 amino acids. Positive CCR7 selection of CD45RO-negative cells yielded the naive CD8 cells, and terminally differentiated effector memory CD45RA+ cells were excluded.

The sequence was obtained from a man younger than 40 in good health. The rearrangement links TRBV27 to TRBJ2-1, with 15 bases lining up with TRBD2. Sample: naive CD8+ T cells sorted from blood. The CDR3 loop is CASRLGLAGGPGNEQFF. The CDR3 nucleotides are TGTGCCAGCAGATTAGGACTAGCGGGAGGGCCGGGCAATGAGCAGTTCTTC.